One sample yielded the 19 T cell receptor beta chains listed below, sequenced in a study of sequential checkpoint blockade in melanoma. The table came from immunoSEQ multiplex PCR; TCRdb's copy has only in-frame clones and leaves some out. The table shows roughly 3,000 clones, with roughly a fifth occurring only once. Described treatment: randomized to nivolumab then ipilimumab (arm A) or the reverse (arm B). This specimen was tumor tissue (inferred from file names), taken from a patient given nivolumab and ipilimumab in sequence. Source of these receptors: a human donor with melanoma.

This clone was detected a few times. V and J are TRBV28 and TRBJ1-5; TRBD1 is a possible D gene (6 bases). There are 15 residues in the CDR3. Germline assignment: CDR1 MDHEN and CDR2 SYDVKM. The V gene lost 4 bases and the J gene lost 3 bases, with 13 bases spanning the gap. CDR3 protein: CASSSRRGFNQPQHF. The CDR3 DNA is TGTGCCAGCAGTTCCCGCAGGGGTTTCAATCAGCCCCAGCATTTT.

This clone is medium-sized (0.01 to 0.1%). The V call is TRBV11-3, the J call TRBJ2-7; no firm D call. The CDR3 totals 14 residues. The V end was cut by 6 bases, the J end by 6 bases, with 18 bases between. CDR1 is SGHNT and CDR2 is YENEEA in the germline V gene. The CDR3 nucleotides are TGTGCCAGCAGTCCCTCTGTGGGGAATAGCGAGCAGTACTTC. It encodes CASSPSVGNSEQYF.

This clone is termed medium-sized (0.01 to 0.1%). The chain links TRBV11-3 to TRBJ2-2; 15 bases fit TRBD2. Germline V gives CDR1 SGHNT, CDR2 YENEEA. Unmatched junction bases numbered 4, after V lost 4 bases and J lost 4 bases. CDR3 length equals 17 residues. The CDR3 sequence is CASSSRTSGGGTGELFF. In DNA, the CDR3 is TGTGCCAGCAGCTCCCGGACTAGCGGGGGGGGCACCGGGGAGCTGTTTTTT.

This clone was seen more than once but under ten times. V usage is TRBV6-1 and J usage is TRBJ2-7; no firm D call. Germline V gene data show CDR1 as MNHNS and CDR2 as SASEGT. There are 16 residues in the CDR3. Trimming removed 1 base at V and 5 bases at J, with 18 bases between. CDR3 protein: CASSEGEWLQSHEQYF. The DNA for the CDR3 is TGTGCCAGCAGTGAAGGCGAATGGTTACAGTCCCACGAGCAGTACTTC.

This clone is medium-sized (0.01 to 0.1%) by share. The rearrangement links TRBV11-3 to TRBJ1-2; 8 positions match TRBD1. Trimming cost V 6 bases and J 5 bases; bases outside gene matches: 8. Germline V gives CDR1 SGHNT, CDR2 YENEEA. This CDR3 spans 14 amino acids. CDR3 protein: CASSPGQETYGYTF. The CDR3 coding sequence is TGTGCCAGCAGTCCGGGACAGGAGACTTATGGCTACACCTTC. The whole variable domain, remainder taken from reference TRBV11-3 and TRBJ1-2, is EAGVVQSPRYKIIEKKQPVAFWCNPISGHNTLYWYLQNLGQGPELLIRYENEEAVDDSQLPKDRFSAERLKGVDSTLKIQPAELGDSAVYLCASSPGQETYGYTFGSGTRLTVV.

The chain is built from TRBV6-7 and TRBJ1-1; 9 positions match TRBD1. TRBV6-7 is designated an ORF whose function remains uncertain. V lost 5 bases and J lost 1; bases outside the gene matches: 8. The CDR3 length is 16 residues. CDR3 nucleotide sequence: TGTGCCAGCAGTGACCCGGACAGGGGCCGGAACACTGAAGCTTTCTTT. As protein: CASSDPDRGRNTEAFF.

By share, this clone counts as medium-sized. The V and J genes are TRBV11-3 and TRBJ1-1; tentatively, D is TRBD1 (5 bases). The CDR3 loop spans 15 amino acids. CDR1 and CDR2 from the germline V gene are SGHNT and YENEEA. The V and J ends lost 3 bases and 3 bases respectively, with 14 bases between them. CDR3 protein: CASSLGTDGYTEAFF. The CDR3 coding sequence is TGTGCCAGCAGCTTGGGGACGGACGGGTACACTGAAGCTTTCTTT.

This chain joins TRBV6-8 and TRBJ1-6, with D possibly matching TRBD1 (6 bases). The V gene lost 7 bases and the J gene lost 8 bases, with 18 bases spanning the gap. The CDR3 has 15 amino acids. Germline V lookup: CDR1 MNHGY, CDR2 SAAAGT. The CDR3 sequence: CASTRMGGWDSPLHF. The CDR3 DNA reads as TGTGCCAGCACTCGCATGGGGGGCTGGGATTCACCCCTCCACTTT.

The chain recombines TRBV10-3 with TRBJ2-4, with 8 bases matching TRBD1. With 2 bases clipped from V and 0 bases from J, the junction kept 3 bases outside the gene matches. Germline CDR1 reads ENHRY; CDR2 reads SYGVKD. CDR3 size: 16 residues. CDR3 coding DNA: TGTGCCATCAGTGAGATGACAGGGGTAGCCAAAAACATTCAGTACTTC. It yields the protein CAISEMTGVAKNIQYF.

This clone was counted a few times. J is TRBJ1-4 and V is TRBV6-8; TRBD1 agrees at 8 bases. V shed 2 bases, J shed 1 base, and the junction held 9 bases outside the gene matches. The CDR3 is 18 amino acids. CDR1 is MNHGY and CDR2 is SAAAGT in the germline V gene. The CDR3 is CASSYGMSRGQTNEKLFF. CDR3 DNA: TGTGCCAGCAGTTACGGGATGTCCAGGGGGCAAACTAATGAAAAACTGTTTTTT.

This clone was counted a single time. This chain uses TRBV14 with TRBJ2-7; possible D gene TRBD1, 5 bases. Germline V CDR1 and CDR2: SGHDN, FVKESK. Trimming took off 3 bases at V and 0 bases at J, with 12 bases between the two ends. CDR3 length: 15 amino acids. CDR3 sequence: CASSHIQGSSYEQYF. CDR3 nucleotide sequence: TGTGCCAGCAGCCACATTCAGGGCAGCTCCTACGAGCAGTACTTC.

This clone came up many times. The J gene is TRBJ1-2, the V gene TRBV9; no clear D. The CDR3 consists of 17 residues. V was pared by 4 bases and J by 0 bases, with 19 bases between. Germline values: CDR1 SGDLS, CDR2 YYNGEE. The CDR3, as DNA: TGTGCCAGCAGCTTAGGCAGTGGGAGGGTAGCTAACTATGGCTACACCTTC. As protein: CASSLGSGRVANYGYTF.

The V gene is TRBV29-1, the J gene TRBJ1-2, with 7 bases lining up with TRBD1. Germline values: CDR1 SQVTM, CDR2 ANQGSEA. Germline trimming cut 6 bases from V and 8 bases from J; bases unmatched to any gene: 9. The CDR3 sequence is 12 residues long. CDR3 in amino acids: CSVRQGGSGYTF. CDR3 coding DNA: TGCAGCGTCAGACAGGGAGGAAGCGGCTACACCTTC. Using reference TRBV29-1 and TRBJ1-2 for the parts outside the CDR3, the full variable domain is SAVISQKPSRDICQRGTSLTIQCQVDSQVTMMFWYRQQPGQSLTLIATANQGSEATYESGFVIDKFPISRPNLTFSTLTVSNMSPEDSSIYLCSVRQGGSGYTFGSGTRLTVV.

Many counts were recorded for this clone. V gene TRBV11-3 combines with J gene TRBJ2-3, with TRBD1 identical over 9 bases. The germline CDR1 and CDR2 sequences are SGHNT and YENEEA. The CDR3 extends over 16 amino acids. J lost 7 bases, V lost 3 bases, and 11 bases had no gene match. The chain's CDR3 is CASSLQGNRGRNTQYF. CDR3 DNA: TGTGCCAGCAGCTTGCAGGGAAACAGGGGGCGAAATACGCAGTATTTT.

The V gene is TRBV30, the J gene TRBJ1-4, with D perhaps matching TRBD1 (5 bases). V lost 2 bases and J lost 3, with 13 bases in between. This CDR3 contains 15 residues. CDR1 is GTSNPN and CDR2 is SVGIG in the germline V gene (reference sequence). CDR3 DNA: TGTGCCTGGAGTACAATCCGGGACCCTAATGAAAAACTGTTTTTT. As protein: CAWSTIRDPNEKLFF. Combining the CDR3 with reference TRBV30 and TRBJ1-4 gives the whole variable domain SQTIHQWPATLVQPVGSPLSLECTVEGTSNPNLYWYRQAAGRGLQLLFYSVGIGQISSEVPQNLSASRPQDRQFILSSKKLLLSDSGFYLCAWSTIRDPNEKLFFGSGTQLSVL.

This clone was seen a handful of times. The V call is TRBV6-8, the J call TRBJ2-2; 10 nucleotides align to TRBD1. The germline CDR1 and CDR2 sequences are MNHGY and SAAAGT. The CDR3 extends over 16 amino acids. J was trimmed by 4 bases and V by 2 bases; bases with no gene match: 4. The CDR3 DNA reads as TGTGCCAGCAGTTACGCCGGGACAGGGGTCACCGGGGAGCTGTTTTTT. Its protein is CASSYAGTGVTGELFF.

This clone has a handful of counts. The genes are TRBV11-3 and TRBJ2-7, with D perhaps matching TRBD1 or TRBD2 (5 bases each). The CDR3 spans 16 residues. Deletions cut 2 bases from V and 4 bases from J, with 18 bases between. Germline V lookup: CDR1 SGHNT, CDR2 YENEEA. The CDR3 region has the DNA TGTGCCAGCAGCTTATATCCGGACACGGGATCGTACGAGCAGTACTTC. Its translation is CASSLYPDTGSYEQYF.

V and J are TRBV29-1 and TRBJ2-1, with a tentative D call TRBD2 (6 bases). Trimming removed 0 bases from V and 7 bases from J, with 16 bases in between. CDR1 is SQVTM and CDR2 is ANQGSEA in the germline V gene. The CDR3 extends over 15 amino acids. Here the CDR3 reads CSVEDRSLARNEQFF. CDR3 DNA: TGCAGCGTTGAAGATAGAAGCCTAGCGAGGAATGAGCAGTTCTTC.

The chain links TRBV29-1 to TRBJ2-2, with D maybe TRBD2 (6 bases). Between the trimmed V and J ends, which lost 5 bases and 2 bases, there was a span of 9 bases. The CDR3 is 13 amino acids. The germline V gene encodes CDR1 SQVTM and CDR2 ANQGSEA. The CDR3 here is CSVWDSNTGELFF. The CDR3 bases are TGCAGCGTTTGGGACTCAAACACCGGGGAGCTGTTTTTT.